These T cell receptor beta chains were read from a single sample in a study of identical twins. Via MiXCR, TCRdb re-called the 5' RACE reads, giving one row per CDR3 protein. The top ten hold 8.5% to 10% of the sample, which has 350,000 to 400,000 distinct CDR3 sequences, approximately 8.7% seen once. The sample was naive T cells sorted from blood. The receptors here all came from a woman aged 50 to 60 in good health. Both conserved end residues are part of each CDR3. The D gene is left open where the match is weak. Clone sizes are given selectively: once, few, many, or a class where the clone is expanded.

CDR3	DNA	D	V	J	size
CASWSTYGYTF	TGTGCCAGCTGGTCCACCTATGGCTACACCTTC	-	TRBV27	TRBJ1-2	few
CASSKTTGFGQPQHF	TGTGCCAGTAGCAAAACTACAGGGTTTGGGCAGCCCCAGCATTTT	-	TRBV19	TRBJ1-5	-
CASSGSGTPGGELFF	TGTGCCAGCAGCGGCTCGGGGACTCCAGGCGGGGAGCTGTTTTTT	-	TRBV7-7	TRBJ2-2	-
CASSPGTGSGGEKLFF	TGCGCCAGCAGCCCGGGGACAGGTTCCGGGGGTGAAAAACTGTTTTTT	TRBD1	TRBV5-1	TRBJ1-4	-
CATQGSNEQFF	TGTGCCACACAGGGTTCGAATGAGCAGTTCTTC	-	TRBV10-3	TRBJ2-1	many
CATSRDRGRIEAFF	TGTGCCACCAGCAGAGATAGGGGCCGGATTGAAGCTTTCTTT	-	TRBV15	TRBJ1-1	few
CASSASAGRYGYTF	TGTGCCAGCAGTGCGTCTGCGGGAAGATATGGCTACACCTTC	-	TRBV6-1	TRBJ1-2	few
CASSQEERGNEQFF	TGCGCCAGCAGCCAGGAAGAGCGAGGCAATGAGCAGTTCTTC	-	TRBV4-1	TRBJ2-1	few
CASTPGPRGTDTQYF	TGTGCCAGCACGCCAGGACCCCGGGGCACAGATACGCAGTATTTT	-	TRBV7-6	TRBJ2-3	few
CASSYRGSGYGYTF	TGTGCCAGCAGTTACAGGGGTAGCGGCTATGGCTACACCTTC	-	TRBV6-5	TRBJ1-2	many
CSARPPAGVNQPQHF	TGCAGTGCTAGACCCCCAGCAGGGGTCAATCAGCCCCAGCATTTT	-	TRBV20-1	TRBJ1-5	many
CASSPRRYSNTGELFF	TGTGCCAGCAGCCCCCGGCGGTACTCGAACACCGGGGAGCTGTTTTTT	-	TRBV14	TRBJ2-2	few
CATSRGDLKDTQYF	TGTGCCACCAGCAGGGGGGACTTGAAGGATACGCAGTATTTT	-	TRBV15	TRBJ2-3	many
CASSQGRRDTEAFF	TGCGCCAGCAGCCAAGGACGGCGGGACACTGAAGCTTTCTTT	-	TRBV4-1	TRBJ1-1	many
CASSVGSGGWETQYF	TGTGCCAGCAGCGTTGGAAGTGGGGGTTGGGAGACCCAGTACTTC	-	TRBV9	TRBJ2-5	few
CSFSGRANEQFF	TGCAGCTTTAGCGGGAGGGCCAATGAGCAGTTCTTC	TRBD2	TRBV29-1	TRBJ2-1	many
CASGYYEQYF	TGTGCCAGCGGCTACTACGAGCAGTACTTC	-	TRBV2	TRBJ2-7	few
CASSWRRDFTDTQYF	TGTGCCAGCAGCTGGAGGCGAGACTTCACAGATACGCAGTATTTT	-	TRBV5-5	TRBJ2-3	many
CASSFMAGPRETQYF	TGTGCCAGCAGCTTCATGGCGGGACCCCGAGAGACCCAGTACTTC	-	TRBV5-6	TRBJ2-5	-
CASSFNAGTQNYGYTF	TGCGCCAGCAGCTTTAATGCCGGGACACAGAACTATGGCTACACCTTC	-	TRBV5-1	TRBJ1-2	-
CAWTPEGRNEQFF	TGTGCCTGGACACCCGAAGGGAGGAATGAGCAGTTCTTC	-	TRBV30	TRBJ2-1	few
CSALTPLAGEDPRETQYF	TGCAGTGCTCTGACCCCGCTAGCGGGTGAGGATCCAAGAGAGACCCAGTACTTC	TRBD2	TRBV20-1	TRBJ2-5	-
CASSYVEGNQPQHF	TGTGCCAGCAGTTACGTGGAGGGGAATCAGCCCCAGCATTTT	-	TRBV6-5	TRBJ1-5	few
CASSFWGRGSPLHF	TGTGCCAGCAGTTTCTGGGGTCGGGGTTCACCCCTCCACTTT	-	TRBV12-3/TRBV12-4	TRBJ1-6	many
CSARGLAGENTGELFF	TGCAGTGCTAGAGGACTAGCGGGAGAGAACACCGGGGAGCTGTTTTTT	TRBD2	TRBV20-1	TRBJ2-2	many
CASRQIAGAQNEQFF	TGTGCCAGCAGACAAATAGCGGGAGCTCAAAATGAGCAGTTCTTC	TRBD2	TRBV14	TRBJ2-1	many
CASSHGPYNEQFF	TGTGCCAGCAGTCACGGGCCTTACAATGAGCAGTTCTTC	-	TRBV27	TRBJ2-1	-
CATSDRGAYEQYF	TGTGCCACCAGTGATCGGGGAGCCTACGAGCAGTACTTC	-	TRBV24-1	TRBJ2-7	few
CSGQETGSYEQYF	TGCAGTGGTCAAGAGACAGGGTCTTACGAGCAGTACTTC	TRBD1	TRBV20-1	TRBJ2-7	few
CSARERGQGHNEQYF	TGCAGTGCTAGAGAACGGGGACAGGGTCACAACGAGCAGTACTTC	TRBD1	TRBV20-1	TRBJ2-7	-
CASSHTRTSGRAGEQFF	TGCGCCAGCAGCCACACCCGAACTAGCGGGAGGGCCGGAGAGCAGTTCTTC	TRBD2	TRBV4-1	TRBJ2-1	many
CASLPVGRSGETQYF	TGTGCCAGCCTCCCCGTGGGCAGATCAGGGGAGACCCAGTACTTC	-	TRBV6-2/TRBV6-3	TRBJ2-5	many
CASSLRGLASSVWGNEQFF	TGTGCCAGCAGCTTAAGGGGACTAGCATCTAGCGTTTGGGGCAATGAGCAGTTCTTC	TRBD2	TRBV7-8	TRBJ2-1	few